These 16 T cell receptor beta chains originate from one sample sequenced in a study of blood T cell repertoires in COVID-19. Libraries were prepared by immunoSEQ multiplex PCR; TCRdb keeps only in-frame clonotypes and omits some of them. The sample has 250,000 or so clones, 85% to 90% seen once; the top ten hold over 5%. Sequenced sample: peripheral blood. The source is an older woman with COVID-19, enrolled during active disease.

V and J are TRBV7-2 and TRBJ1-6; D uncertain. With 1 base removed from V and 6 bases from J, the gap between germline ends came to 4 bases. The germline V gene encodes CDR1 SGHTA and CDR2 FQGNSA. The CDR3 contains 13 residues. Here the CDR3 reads CASSLGSNSPLHF. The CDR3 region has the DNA TGTGCCAGCAGCTTAGGGAGTAATTCACCCCTCCACTTT.

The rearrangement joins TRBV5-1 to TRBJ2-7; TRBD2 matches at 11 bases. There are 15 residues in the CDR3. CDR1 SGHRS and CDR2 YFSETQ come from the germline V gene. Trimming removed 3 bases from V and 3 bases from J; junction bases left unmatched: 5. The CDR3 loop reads CASSSRLAGSYEQYF. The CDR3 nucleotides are TGCGCCAGCAGCTCGAGACTAGCGGGGAGCTACGAGCAGTACTTC.

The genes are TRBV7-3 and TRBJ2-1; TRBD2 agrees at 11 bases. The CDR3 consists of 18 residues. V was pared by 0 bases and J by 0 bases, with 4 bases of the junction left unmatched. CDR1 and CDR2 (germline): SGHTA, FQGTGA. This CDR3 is CASSLTVLAGGSYNEQFF. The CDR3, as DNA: TGTGCCAGCAGCTTAACCGTCCTAGCGGGAGGCTCCTACAATGAGCAGTTCTTC.

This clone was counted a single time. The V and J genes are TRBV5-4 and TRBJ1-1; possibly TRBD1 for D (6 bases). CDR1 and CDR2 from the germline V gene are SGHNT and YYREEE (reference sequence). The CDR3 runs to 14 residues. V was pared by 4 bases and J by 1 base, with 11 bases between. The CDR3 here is CASSAGQRNTEAFF. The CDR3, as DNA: TGTGCCAGCAGCGCAGGACAGAGGAACACTGAAGCTTTCTTT. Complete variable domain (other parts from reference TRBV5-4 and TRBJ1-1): ETGVTQSPTHLIKTRGQQVTLRCSSQSGHNTVSWYQQALGQGPQFIFQYYREEENGRGNFPPRFSGLQFPNYSSELNVNALELDDSALYLCASSAGQRNTEAFFGQGTRLTVV.

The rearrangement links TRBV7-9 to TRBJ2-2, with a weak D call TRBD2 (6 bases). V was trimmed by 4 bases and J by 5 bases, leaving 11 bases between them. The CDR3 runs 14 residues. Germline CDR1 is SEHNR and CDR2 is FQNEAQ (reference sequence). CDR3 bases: TGTGCCAGCAGCTCTAGTCGGGGGACCGGGGAGCTGTTTTTT. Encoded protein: CASSSSRGTGELFF.

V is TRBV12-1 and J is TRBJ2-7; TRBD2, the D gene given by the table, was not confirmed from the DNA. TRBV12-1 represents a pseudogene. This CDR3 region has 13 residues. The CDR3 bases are TGTGCCAGCAGCGCCTCGGAACCTAGGGAGCAGTACTTC. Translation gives CASSASEPREQYF.

This chain's CDR3 is CASSDWALNTEAFF. The DNA of the CDR3 is TGTGCCAGCAGCGATTGGGCGTTGAACACTGAAGCTTTCTTT. The rearrangement joins TRBV3-1 (or the pseudogene TRBV3-2) to TRBJ1-1, with unresolved D. Trimming left V 5 bases short and J 0 bases short, with 10 bases between. The CDR3 runs 14 residues. Per germline, CDR1 LGHDT and CDR2 YNNKEL (reference sequence).

In DNA, the CDR3 is TGTGCCAGCAGCCAGCGACTAGCGGGAGGGACAGATACGCAGTATTTT. The encoded protein is CASSQRLAGGTDTQYF. This rearrangement joins TRBV3-1 (or the pseudogene TRBV3-2) to TRBJ2-3, with 14 bases identical to TRBD2. V gave up 3 bases and J gave up 3 bases; unmatched junction bases: 2. Per the germline V gene, CDR1 is LGHDT and CDR2 is YNNKEL (reference sequence). This CDR3 is 16 amino acids long.

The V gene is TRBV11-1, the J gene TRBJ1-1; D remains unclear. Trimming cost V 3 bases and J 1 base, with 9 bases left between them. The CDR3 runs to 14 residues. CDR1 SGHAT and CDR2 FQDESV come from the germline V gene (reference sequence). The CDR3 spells CASSLGSWNTEAFF. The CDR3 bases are TGTGCCAGCAGCTTGGGCAGCTGGAACACTGAAGCTTTCTTT.

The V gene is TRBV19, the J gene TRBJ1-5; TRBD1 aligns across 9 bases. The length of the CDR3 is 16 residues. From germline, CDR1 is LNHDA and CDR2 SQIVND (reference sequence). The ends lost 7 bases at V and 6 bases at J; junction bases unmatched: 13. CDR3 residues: CASTAPDRGWGQPQHF. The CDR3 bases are TGTGCCAGTACCGCTCCGGACAGGGGTTGGGGTCAGCCCCAGCATTTT.

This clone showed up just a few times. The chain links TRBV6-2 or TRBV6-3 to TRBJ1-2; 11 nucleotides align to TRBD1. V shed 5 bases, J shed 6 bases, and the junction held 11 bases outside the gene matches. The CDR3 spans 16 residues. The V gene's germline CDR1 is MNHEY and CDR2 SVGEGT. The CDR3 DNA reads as TGTGCCAGCAGTCGGACAGGGGGCTATTCTGGGGATGGCTACACCTTC. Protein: CASSRTGGYSGDGYTF.

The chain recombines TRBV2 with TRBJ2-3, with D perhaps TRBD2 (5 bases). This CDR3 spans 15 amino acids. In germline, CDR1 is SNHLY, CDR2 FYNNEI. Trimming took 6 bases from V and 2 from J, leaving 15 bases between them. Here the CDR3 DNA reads TGTGCCAGCAGGGCCCCCCGGGGAACCACAGATACGCAGTATTTT. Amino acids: CASRAPRGTTDTQYF.

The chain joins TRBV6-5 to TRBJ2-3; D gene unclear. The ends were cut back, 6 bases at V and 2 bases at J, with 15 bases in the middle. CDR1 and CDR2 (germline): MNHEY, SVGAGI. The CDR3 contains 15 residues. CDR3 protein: CASSLSDFNTDTQYF. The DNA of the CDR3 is TGTGCCAGCAGCCTCTCAGACTTTAACACAGATACGCAGTATTTT.

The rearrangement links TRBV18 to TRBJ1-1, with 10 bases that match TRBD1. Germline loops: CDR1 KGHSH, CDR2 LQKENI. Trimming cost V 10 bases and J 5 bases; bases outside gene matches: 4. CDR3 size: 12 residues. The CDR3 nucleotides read TGTGCCACCGGGACAGGGGTTACTGAAGCTTTCTTT. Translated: CATGTGVTEAFF.

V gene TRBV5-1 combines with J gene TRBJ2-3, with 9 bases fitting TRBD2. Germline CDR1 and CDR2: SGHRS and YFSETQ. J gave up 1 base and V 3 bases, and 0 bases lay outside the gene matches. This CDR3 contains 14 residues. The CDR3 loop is CASSWTSGTDTQYF. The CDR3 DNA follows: TGCGCCAGCAGCTGGACTAGCGGCACAGATACGCAGTATTTT.

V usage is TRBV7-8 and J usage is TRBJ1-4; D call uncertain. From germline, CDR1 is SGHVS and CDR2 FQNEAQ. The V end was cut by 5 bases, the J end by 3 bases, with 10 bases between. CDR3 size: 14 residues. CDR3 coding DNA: TGTGCCAGCAGCCCGGTATGGTCTAATGAAAAACTGTTTTTT. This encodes CASSPVWSNEKLFF.